This T cell receptor beta chain is from a study of T cell repertoires in aging, cancer and after chemotherapy (dated by TCRdb to the late 2010s). General notes on the study: Six donor age groups were covered, ranging from 30 or younger up to 70 or older, and each group contained at least three individuals. In the solid tumor group, the paired samples taken before and after chemotherapy came from brain tumor (glioblastoma) patients given temozolomide-based therapy. In total, the full dataset held 10 million or so TCR reads. The study profiled peripheral blood TCR beta repertoires from healthy donors and cancer patients to examine immunoaging and T cell reconstitution after chemotherapy. The cohort comprised 218 cancer patients, more than 85 with hematological and fewer than 140 with solid cancers, plus 95 healthy donors as a reference group. Study-level results and caveats: Compared with age-matched healthy donors, untreated patients with hematological or solid cancers had significantly lower TCR diversity and higher clonality in blood. According to the authors, the repertoire data do not permit conclusions about immunological memory after chemotherapy. In healthy donors, the decline in TCR diversity with age was mainly explained by loss of richness, whereas in cancer patients loss of evenness was also found to contribute. Median generation probability increased over the chemotherapy interval in both cancer cohorts, suggesting repertoire reconstitution through rebound thymic output.

A remark on this clonotype: Its antigen is not yet known. No base quality values were provided; no much bigger clone lies one nucleotide off.

In the germline V gene, CDR1 corresponds to SGHTA and CDR2 to FQGNSA. The CDR3 has 18 amino acids, counting the end cysteine and phenylalanine. Only the CDR3 DNA stays, 54 bases, in frame from base 1. The junction shows trimming of 4 bases on V and 1 base on J, plus 19 bases between the germline ends. Using a mixed TRB-A/B primer pool, multiplex touch-down PCR amplified rearranged TRB sequences covering the V, D and J segments. Illumina adapters and sample indices were attached to the amplicons through two consecutive PCR reactions run with Phusion HS II polymerase. After gel purification with the NucleoSpin Gel and PCR Clean-up kit, the amplicons were checked using Qubit and an Agilent 2100 Bioanalyzer. Libraries were sequenced on an Illumina MiSeq using 600-cycle, single-indexed, paired-end runs. Per the authors' processing: MiXCR versions 2.12 and 3.0.5 were used to process the TRB sequences. Each unique CDR3 nucleotide sequence was treated as one clone, and only productive sequences with two or more reads were kept. The repertoire metrics were Shannon diversity, evenness, clonality (defined as one minus evenness), and alpha-parameterized diversity profiles covering alpha 0 to 5. The IGoR algorithm was used to calculate generation probabilities for clones in the paired samples taken before and after chemotherapy. Using fastp at Q25 and MiXCR, TCRdb reprocessed the public reads and kept productive beta chains. Merged by CDR3 protein, the rows form single entries marked with the most common genes and DNA. TCRdb, not the original authors, processed these V and J calls. The sample yields over 700 distinct CDR3 sequences; approximately 29% were counted once. The top ten hold 12% to 15% of the sample.

TCR beta rearrangements were amplified from genomic DNA isolated from peripheral blood, not from sorted cells or RNA. The specimen was blood. The receptor chain draws on TRBV7-2 and TRBJ2-2; the D segment could be TRBD1, given 6 matching bases. This sequence originates from a human donor with a solid tumor. Here the CDR3 is given as CASSSRISTGLNTGELFF. Here is the DNA: TGTGCCAGCAGCTCCCGAATCTCAACAGGGTTGAACACCGGGGAGCTGTTTTTT. This CDR3, with the reference TRBV7-2 and TRBJ2-2 proteins standing in past its ends, gives the full variable domain GAGVSQSPSNKVTEKGKDVELRCDPISGHTALYWYRQSLGQGLEFLIYFQGNSAPDKSGLPSDRFSAERTGGSVSTLTIQRTQQEDSAVYLCASSSRISTGLNTGELFFGEGSRLTVL.